These T cell receptor beta chains were read from a single sample in a study of shared clonotypes between healthy human individuals. TCRdb's copy holds only in-frame clones and misses some; the assay was immunoSEQ multiplex PCR. Among millions of clones, approximately 93% were seen once, and the ten largest hold 0.39%. The specimen was naive CD4+ T cells from PBMCs. The receptors were gathered from a man between 18 and 35 years old in good health. Some clones in this sample may be carry-over from other donors' samples. CDR3s include the opening cysteine and the closing phenylalanine or tryptophan. Each record gives: CDR3 DNA, CDR3 protein, clone size, D gene, V gene, J gene, CDR3 length. A D gene is named only where the DNA matches it firmly. Rows may omit the clone size; those that give it use once, few, many or a size class.

DNA: TGTGCCACCAGCAACGGGAGGGTTCATCCATCCGATACGCAGTATTTT
CDR3: CATSNGRVHPSDTQYF
size: .
D: TRBD2
V: TRBV15
J: TRBJ2-3
length: 16

DNA: TGTGCCAGCAGCCCCCCCGGTCGGGCCGGGGAGCTGTTTTTT
CDR3: CASSPPGRAGELFF
size: .
D: .
V: TRBV7-3
J: TRBJ2-2
length: 14

DNA: TGTGCCAGCAGCTTAAGTCTAGAGGGTGGCGGGGAGCTGTTTTTT
CDR3: CASSLSLEGGGELFF
size: .
D: .
V: TRBV5-5
J: TRBJ2-2
length: 15

DNA: TGTGCCAGCAGTGGGTCCTGGATCTCCAGCGGAAACCCCAATGAGCAGTTCTTC
CDR3: CASSGSWISSGNPNEQFF
size: .
D: .
V: TRBV6-1
J: TRBJ2-1
length: 18

DNA: TGTGCCAGCAGTTCACGGCCGGGACTAGCGGGAGGCCACTACGAGCAGTACTTC
CDR3: CASSSRPGLAGGHYEQYF
size: .
D: TRBD2
V: TRBV28
J: TRBJ2-7
length: 18

DNA: TGCGCCAGCAGCTTTATTATAGCGGGAGGCAGCACAGATACGCAGTATTTT
CDR3: CASSFIIAGGSTDTQYF
size: .
D: TRBD2
V: TRBV5-1
J: TRBJ2-3
length: 17

DNA: TGTGCCAGCAGTGTCGTAGACCAGGACAACGAGCAGTACTTC
CDR3: CASSVVDQDNEQYF
size: .
D: .
V: TRBV2
J: TRBJ2-7
length: 14

DNA: TGCGCCAGCAGCTTGGTTCCCAGGCCGAACACTGAAGCTTTCTTT
CDR3: CASSLVPRPNTEAFF
size: .
D: .
V: TRBV5-1
J: TRBJ1-1
length: 15

DNA: TGTGCCTGGAGTGGCGGGAGGGCTGGGCCCACAGATACGCAGTATTTT
CDR3: CAWSGGRAGPTDTQYF
size: .
D: TRBD2
V: TRBV30
J: TRBJ2-3
length: 16

DNA: TGTGCCAGCTCACCAGCAGGACAGAACTATGGCTACACCTTC
CDR3: CASSPAGQNYGYTF
size: .
D: .
V: TRBV18
J: TRBJ1-2
length: 14

DNA: TGTGCCAGCAGCGTAGGACTGAGCAATCAGCCCCAGCATTTT
CDR3: CASSVGLSNQPQHF
size: .
D: .
V: TRBV9
J: TRBJ1-5
length: 14

DNA: TGTGCCTGGAGTGTAAGGGGAAGACAGGGGGCACACGAGCAGTACTTC
CDR3: CAWSVRGRQGAHEQYF
size: .
D: TRBD1
V: TRBV30
J: TRBJ2-7
length: 16

DNA: TGTGCCAGCAGCGCCACTACTAGCGGGAGGGCCGGGGATGAGCAGTTCTTC
CDR3: CASSATTSGRAGDEQFF
size: .
D: TRBD2
V: TRBV9
J: TRBJ2-1
length: 17

DNA: TGCAGCGTTCGGACGGCCGGGACACAAGTCCCTGAAGCTTTCTTT
CDR3: CSVRTAGTQVPEAFF
size: .
D: .
V: TRBV29-1
J: TRBJ1-1
length: 15

DNA: TGCGCCAGCAGCCTCCGCAGGGACGTTCGGGAGACCCAGTACTTC
CDR3: CASSLRRDVRETQYF
size: .
D: .
V: TRBV5-1
J: TRBJ2-5
length: 15

DNA: TGTGCCAGCAGCTTAGATAGGGATACGCAGTATTTT
CDR3: CASSLDRDTQYF
size: .
D: .
V: TRBV7-6
J: TRBJ2-3
length: 12

DNA: TGCGCCAGCAGCCAACCTAAAGGACTGAGAACCGGGGAGCTGTTTTTT
CDR3: CASSQPKGLRTGELFF
size: once
D: .
V: TRBV4-1
J: TRBJ2-2
length: 16

DNA: TGCAGCGTCGACGACCGTGACACTGAAGCTTTCTTT
CDR3: CSVDDRDTEAFF
size: .
D: .
V: TRBV29-1
J: TRBJ1-1
length: 12

DNA: TGTGCCAGCACCTCACGCGGTCAGCCCCAGCATTTT
CDR3: CASTSRGQPQHF
size: once
D: .
V: TRBV6-5
J: TRBJ1-5
length: 12

DNA: TGTGCCAGCAGCTTAAAGGACCTCACTGAAGCTTTCTTT
CDR3: CASSLKDLTEAFF
size: .
D: .
V: TRBV7-9
J: TRBJ1-1
length: 13

DNA: TGTGCCAGCAGTTTGCACCTCCGGGGGTCGGGCATATATGGCTACACCTTC
CDR3: CASSLHLRGSGIYGYTF
size: .
D: .
V: TRBV28
J: TRBJ1-2
length: 17

DNA: TGTGCCAGCAGTATACCGGGATACTCTGGAAACACCATATATTTT
CDR3: CASSIPGYSGNTIYF
size: .
D: .
V: TRBV28
J: TRBJ1-3
length: 15